Shown below are 30 T cell receptor beta chains from a single sample sequenced in a study of cytomegalovirus exposure and HLA in healthy donors. Only in-frame clones appear in the TCRdb table, and some are missing; sequencing was by immunoSEQ multiplex PCR. The data show over 150,000 clones, approximately 87% seen once. The sequenced material came from PBMCs. Every receptor here comes from a young woman in good health and CMV-seronegative.

This chain joins TRBV5-1 and TRBJ1-3; D unresolved. Germline V gives CDR1 SGHRS, CDR2 YFSETQ. CDR3 size: 15 residues. V shed 0 bases and J shed 2 bases, with 9 bases lying between them. This CDR3 reads CASSLVGSPGNTIYF. CDR3 bases: TGCGCCAGCAGCTTGGTGGGTTCTCCTGGAAACACCATATATTTT. Full variable domain (remainder filled in from reference TRBV5-1 and TRBJ1-3): KAGVTQTPRYLIKTRGQQVTLSCSPISGHRSVSWYQQTPGQGLQFLFEYFSETQRNKGNFPGRFSGRQFSNSRSEMNVSTLELGDSALYLCASSLVGSPGNTIYFGEGSWLTVV.

The chain couples TRBV6-5 to TRBJ2-3; maybe TRBD2 (6 bases). Trimming took 4 bases from V and 2 from J, leaving 13 bases between them. The CDR3 contains 15 residues. Germline V gives CDR1 MNHEY, CDR2 SVGAGI. CDR3 nucleotides: TGTGCCAGCAGTTTGCTTGGCGGGGCCACAGATACGCAGTATTTT. Translated, it gives CASSLLGGATDTQYF.

The chain has TRBV18 and TRBJ2-2; D is ambiguous. CDR3 length equals 16 residues. Germline-derived CDR1 and CDR2 are KGHSH and LQKENI. Trimming shortened V by 1 base and J by 1 base, and 10 bases separated the two germline ends. The CDR3 loop is CASSPLISGNTGELFF. In nucleotides, the CDR3 is TGTGCCAGCTCACCACTAATCTCAGGGAACACCGGGGAGCTGTTTTTT.

The chain has TRBV9 and TRBJ2-1; 8 positions match TRBD2. The CDR3 covers 14 residues. The V gene end was trimmed by 5 bases and the J gene end by 3 bases; junction bases not matched to a gene: 4. CDR1 is SGDLS, CDR2 YYNGEE, per germline. The DNA of the CDR3 is TGTGCCAGCAGTGGTAGCGGGAACTACAATGAGCAGTTCTTC. This codes for CASSGSGNYNEQFF.

The chain recombines TRBV6-1 with TRBJ1-2, with D uncertain. Germline CDR1 reads MNHNS; CDR2 reads SASEGT. The CDR3 is made up of 15 amino acids. Trimming took off 6 bases at V and 0 bases at J, with 14 bases between the two ends. In DNA, the CDR3 is TGTGCCAGCAGCGACCGAATACAAGCTAACTATGGCTACACCTTC. Protein product: CASSDRIQANYGYTF.

This sequence joins TRBV5-6 and TRBJ1-2; 9 bases match TRBD1. The germline V gene encodes CDR1 SGHDT and CDR2 YYEEEE. The CDR3 consists of 17 residues. With V trimmed by 4 bases and J by 2 bases, 12 bases remained unmatched. CDR3 sequence (DNA): TGTGCCAGCAGCACGGCCGGGACAGGGATCCTGAACTATGGCTACACCTTC. This gives the protein CASSTAGTGILNYGYTF.

The CDR3 DNA follows: TGTGCCAGCAGCTTAGACAGGGGGCGGAACACTGAAGCTTTCTTT. The encoded protein is CASSLDRGRNTEAFF. The chain joins TRBV7-9 to TRBJ1-1; 9 bases line up with TRBD1. Trimming removed 1 base from V and 1 base from J; junction bases left unmatched: 1. The CDR3 sequence is 15 residues long. The germline gives CDR1 SEHNR, CDR2 FQNEAQ (reference sequence).

The rearrangement joins TRBV6-5 to TRBJ2-1; no clear D. The V end lost 0 bases, the J end lost 4 bases, and 7 bases lay between the germline ends. The CDR3 runs 14 residues. From germline, CDR1 is MNHEY and CDR2 SVGAGI. CDR3 protein: CASSYSETYNEQFF. The CDR3 nucleotides read TGTGCCAGCAGTTACTCGGAGACGTACAATGAGCAGTTCTTC.

The chain joins TRBV19 to TRBJ2-1; D is unclear. The CDR3 is made up of 13 amino acids. Germline V gives CDR1 LNHDA, CDR2 SQIVND (reference sequence). V lost 2 bases and J 9 bases, leaving 11 bases between the germline ends. This chain's CDR3 is CASSISASGEQFF. The CDR3 nucleotides are TGTGCCAGTAGTATATCGGCATCCGGTGAGCAGTTCTTC.

The rearrangement joins TRBV7-8 to TRBJ2-3, with 9 nucleotides matching TRBD1. The CDR3 is 18 amino acids. Germline CDR1 and CDR2: SGHVS and FQNEAQ. V was pared by 4 bases and J by 5 bases, with 16 bases of the junction left unmatched. CDR3 protein: CASSSKHTGGAFGDTQYF. CDR3 nucleotide sequence: TGTGCCAGCAGCTCAAAGCATACAGGGGGCGCGTTTGGAGATACGCAGTATTTT.

The chain uses TRBV5-4 and TRBJ1-2; D gene uncertain. From germline, CDR1 is SGHNT and CDR2 YYREEE (reference sequence). CDR3 length: 14 amino acids. Trimming removed 0 bases from V and 5 bases from J, with 11 bases in between. The CDR3 nucleotides are TGTGCCAGCAGCTTGGGGGTTCTAGGGTATGGCTACACCTTC. Amino acids: CASSLGVLGYGYTF. The entire variable domain, with the rest obtained from reference TRBV5-4 and TRBJ1-2, is as follows: ETGVTQSPTHLIKTRGQQVTLRCSSQSGHNTVSWYQQALGQGPQFIFQYYREEENGRGNFPPRFSGLQFPNYSSELNVNALELDDSALYLCASSLGVLGYGYTFGSGTRLTVV.

The V gene is TRBV27, the J gene TRBJ2-1; D is perhaps TRBD2 (6 bases). Germline CDR1 MNHEY, CDR2 SMNVEV (reference sequence). The CDR3 runs to 16 residues. Trimming removed 7 bases from V and 8 bases from J, with 24 bases in between. The CDR3 loop is CASKITGAPGGYEQFF. CDR3 coding DNA: TGTGCCAGCAAAATAACCGGGGCTCCCGGAGGGTATGAGCAGTTCTTC.

The chain is built from TRBV30 and TRBJ2-1; D unclear. The CDR3 has 12 residues. CDR1 is GTSNPN and CDR2 is SVGIG in the germline V gene (reference sequence). V lost 3 bases and J lost 3, with 6 bases in between. The CDR3 sequence: CAWRGYYNEQFF. DNA of the CDR3: TGTGCCTGGAGAGGCTACTACAATGAGCAGTTCTTC.

This chain joins TRBV5-1 and TRBJ2-7; D is possibly TRBD2 (6 bases). V was cut by 6 bases and J by 3 bases, with 13 bases left in between. Per germline, CDR1 SGHRS and CDR2 YFSETQ. The CDR3 is made up of 13 amino acids. The CDR3 nucleotides read TGCGCCAGCAACGGCGGGGATTTCTACGAGCAGTACTTC. This codes for CASNGGDFYEQYF.

The genes are TRBV4-3 and TRBJ2-2; 10 nucleotides agree with TRBD2. The CDR3 length is 18 residues. Germline lookup yields CDR1 LGHNA and CDR2 YSLEER. With V trimmed by 1 base and J by 4 bases, 9 bases remained unmatched. CDR3 amino acids: CASSQGVAGGGGTGELFF. DNA of the CDR3: TGCGCCAGCAGCCAAGGGGTAGCGGGGGGTGGAGGCACCGGGGAGCTGTTTTTT.

The genes are TRBV20-1 and TRBJ2-7, with D tentatively TRBD1 (6 bases). This CDR3 region has 11 residues. Germline values: CDR1 DFQATT, CDR2 SNEGSKA (reference sequence). Trimming cost V 6 bases and J 5 bases, with 11 bases left between them. The CDR3 coding sequence is TGCAGTGCAACCGACAGGAACGAGCAGTACTTC. It yields the protein CSATDRNEQYF.

This clone has a single count. The chain links TRBV15 to TRBJ2-7; no reliable D call. This CDR3 region has 22 residues. V was shortened by 2 bases and J by 4 bases, with 36 bases between the two germline ends. Germline lookup yields CDR1 LNHNV and CDR2 YYDKDF (reference sequence). DNA of the CDR3: TGTGCCACCAGCAGATCCCGAAGTCTTGACCCCGCGGAATGGAGACGGGCGTACGAGCAGTACTTC. This translates into CATSRSRSLDPAEWRRAYEQYF.

The rearrangement uses TRBV7-8 and TRBJ2-1; the match to TRBD2 covers 9 bases. Germline values: CDR1 SGHVS, CDR2 FQNEAQ. The V and J ends lost 2 bases and 6 bases, in that order; junction bases with no gene match: 8. This CDR3 contains 16 residues. CDR3: CASSLRKRGVGNEQFF. The CDR3 nucleotides read TGTGCCAGCAGCTTACGGAAGCGGGGGGTTGGCAATGAGCAGTTCTTC.

The chain joins TRBV4-3 to TRBJ1-4; D gene unclear. The ends were cut back, 2 bases at V and 7 bases at J, with 8 bases in the middle. This CDR3 is 13 amino acids long. Germline V gene data show CDR1 as LGHNA and CDR2 as YSLEER. The CDR3 nucleotides are TGCGCCAGCAGCCAAACAGTTAGTGAAAAACTGTTTTTT. It translates to CASSQTVSEKLFF.

V is TRBV5-4 and J is TRBJ2-4; D is undetermined. CDR3 length: 13 residues. Trimming shortened V by 0 bases and J by 5 bases, and 6 bases separated the two germline ends. CDR1 is SGHNT, CDR2 YYREEE, per germline (reference sequence). In nucleotides, the CDR3 is TGTGCCAGCAGCTTGGCTCGAGAAAACATTCAGTACTTC. Translated: CASSLARENIQYF.

The V and J genes are TRBV29-1 and TRBJ2-3; tentatively, D is TRBD1 (7 bases). The CDR3 length is 16 residues. CDR1 SQVTM and CDR2 ANQGSEA come from the germline V gene. V gave up 3 bases and J gave up 2 bases, with 18 bases separating them. CDR3 nucleotides: TGCAGCGTTGACCCTAAGACAGGGACTTTCACAGATACGCAGTATTTT. This codes for CSVDPKTGTFTDTQYF.

This clone came up once. CDR3 nucleotides: TGTGCCAGCAGGCGGGACAGGGCCACCGGGGAGCTGTTTTTT. This codes for CASRRDRATGELFF. V is TRBV5-6 and J is TRBJ2-2; 9 bases align to TRBD1. The ends lost 5 bases at V and 4 bases at J; junction bases unmatched: 3. CDR1 is SGHDT and CDR2 is YYEEEE in the germline V gene. The CDR3 runs to 14 residues.

The rearrangement joins TRBV30 to TRBJ1-1; 7 positions agree with TRBD1. CDR3 length equals 15 residues. Germline-derived CDR1 and CDR2 are GTSNPN and SVGIG (reference sequence). With 3 bases clipped from V and 5 bases from J, the junction kept 12 bases outside the gene matches. CDR3 bases: TGTGCCTGGAGAGCTAAGGGACAGTCGCGGACTGAAGCTTTCTTT. It specifies CAWRAKGQSRTEAFF.

The V gene is TRBV27, the J gene TRBJ2-5; D may be TRBD2 (7 bases). Germline V gene data show CDR1 as MNHEY and CDR2 as SMNVEV (reference sequence). The CDR3 is 12 amino acids. CDR3 sequence reads: CIQWGGRETQYF. In DNA, the CDR3 is TGTATCCAGTGGGGGGGCAGGGAGACCCAGTACTTC.

In regard to this clone: Other nucleotide sequences in the sample specify the same CDR3. CDR3 coding DNA: TGTGCCAGCAGTCTACAGGGTAACTATGGCTACACCTTC. Its translation: CASSLQGNYGYTF. The J gene is TRBJ1-2, the V gene TRBV7-9; possible D gene TRBD1, 6 bases. Trimming removed 6 bases from V and 1 base from J, with 9 bases in between. Germline lookup yields CDR1 SEHNR and CDR2 FQNEAQ (reference sequence). The CDR3 consists of 13 residues.

This chain links TRBV6-6 with TRBJ2-7; a possible D gene is TRBD2 (5 bases). V shed 5 bases and J shed 6 bases, with 14 bases lying between them. This CDR3 has 13 amino acids. The V gene's germline CDR1 is MNHNY and CDR2 SVGAGI (reference sequence). The CDR3 reads CASSPPREREQYF. CDR3 nucleotide sequence: TGTGCCAGCAGTCCCCCGAGGGAGCGCGAGCAGTACTTC.

The chain combines TRBV27 with TRBJ1-4; 8 bases align to TRBD1. Per germline, CDR1 MNHEY and CDR2 SMNVEV (reference sequence). The CDR3 runs 14 residues. V was clipped by 5 bases and J by 4 bases; unmatched bases: 3. The CDR3 DNA reads as TGTGCCAGCAGTCGGACAGGGTTTAATGAAAAACTGTTTTTT. Its translation: CASSRTGFNEKLFF.

The chain links TRBV2 to TRBJ2-7; D is ambiguous. The CDR3 is made up of 14 amino acids. Trimming removed 6 bases from V and 5 bases from J, with 17 bases in between. The germline V gene has CDR1 SNHLY and CDR2 FYNNEI. In nucleotides, the CDR3 is TGTGCCAGCAGCTGGACGGAGAATCCCCACGAGCAGTACTTC. It encodes CASSWTENPHEQYF.

The chain uses TRBV19 and TRBJ1-3; tentative D call: TRBD1 (5 bases). The CDR3 contains 14 residues. Germline V gene data show CDR1 as LNHDA and CDR2 as SQIVND (reference sequence). V was cut by 5 bases and J by 2 bases, with 10 bases left in between. DNA for the CDR3: TGTGCCAGTAGTGAGAGGGGCGCTGGAAACACCATATATTTT. It translates to CASSERGAGNTIYF.

In DNA form, the CDR3 reads TGTGCCAGTACTCAGTTCCCCGCCGAAGCTTTCTTT. It codes for CASTQFPAEAFF. The genes are TRBV19 and TRBJ1-1; no definite D call. Trimming cost V 7 bases and J 8 bases, with 14 bases left between them. The CDR3 has 12 residues. The germline V gene encodes CDR1 LNHDA and CDR2 SQIVND (reference sequence).